A single TCR beta chain is shown here with its context. Its antigen is not known. This entry is derived from a study of a mutant IDH1 vaccine in newly diagnosed glioma. Described time point: week 5, during vaccination. Every vaccine dose comprised 300 ug of mutant IDH1 20-mer peptide plus topical imiquimod. Profiled with immunoSEQ multiplex PCR; TCRdb holds only in-frame clones, not every one. The table shows 70,000 to 100,000 clones, with around 90% occurring only once. This clonotype originated in a woman aged 50 to 60 with glioma. Here the sequenced sample was PBMCs, taken from a glioma patient whose treatment included an IDH1 peptide vaccine.

CDR3 sequence reads: CSLYGLNEQFF. The DNA for the CDR3 is TGCAGTCTCTATGGGCTCAATGAGCAGTTCTTC. V is TRBV20-1 and J is TRBJ2-1; D unclear. The germline CDR1 and CDR2 sequences are DFQATT and SNEGSKA (reference sequence). The germline V and J ends were trimmed by 8 bases and 6 bases, with 11 bases remaining between them. This CDR3 is built from 11 residues.